Detailed here is one TCR beta chain. This clonotype has just a few counts. What this receptor recognizes is not known. Base quality data are lacking; no much larger clone is found one base away. Explained via the paper, the treatment or condition label denotes: in vitro stimulation with specific CMV peptide epitopes to enrich CMV-specific T cells. The sample comes from a study of T cell repertoires in cytomegalovirus infection (dated by TCRdb to the late 2010s). Describing the broader study: Alongside well-studied HLA-B-restricted epitopes, the peptide stimulations were aimed at recently identified HLA-C-restricted CMV epitopes, whose presentation resists viral immunomodulation. Donor HLA type was relevant to the analysis, as public TCR beta signatures indicated carriage of CMV infection together with the matching HLA type. Study-wide conclusions, independent of this receptor: In both this cohort and an independent roughly 330-donor cohort, the cumulative frequency of public TCR beta family members distinguished carriers of CMV infection plus the relevant HLA type. The ex vivo response was dominated by HLA-C-restricted CMV-specific TCR beta clonotypes, and the single most frequent clonotype in two of eight donors was supplied by these HLA-C-restricted clonotypes.

Sequencing took place on an Illumina HiSeq 1500. Starting from the raw public reads, TCRdb applied fastp trimming at Q25, assembled clones with MiXCR and retained in-frame beta chains. Rows merge per CDR3 protein into single entries with the most common DNA and genes. The sample table lists some 200,000 distinct CDR3 sequences, about 38% of them with a count of one. The ten largest clones add up to around 60% of the sample. The V end loses 1 base and the J end loses 7 bases, and a stretch of 8 bases separates them. CDR1 is given as SEHNR and CDR2 as FQNEAQ, both from the germline V gene (reference sequence). The CDR3 starts with the cysteine, ends with the phenylalanine, and has 13 residues. The read is trimmed to its CDR3 DNA, 39 bases read in frame from base 1.

This sequence originates from a human donor in good health (CMV status not recorded). Some clones in this sample may be carry-over from other donors' samples. This receptor chain uses TRBV7-9 and TRBJ1-5; there is no confident call for the D gene. The specimen comprised CD8+ T cells from cultured PBMCs, sampled from culture after CMV antigen stimulation. The CDR3 reads as follows: CASSLGGSQPQHF. In nucleotide form, the sequence is TGTGCCAGCAGCTTAGGAGGGAGCCAGCCCCAGCATTTT.